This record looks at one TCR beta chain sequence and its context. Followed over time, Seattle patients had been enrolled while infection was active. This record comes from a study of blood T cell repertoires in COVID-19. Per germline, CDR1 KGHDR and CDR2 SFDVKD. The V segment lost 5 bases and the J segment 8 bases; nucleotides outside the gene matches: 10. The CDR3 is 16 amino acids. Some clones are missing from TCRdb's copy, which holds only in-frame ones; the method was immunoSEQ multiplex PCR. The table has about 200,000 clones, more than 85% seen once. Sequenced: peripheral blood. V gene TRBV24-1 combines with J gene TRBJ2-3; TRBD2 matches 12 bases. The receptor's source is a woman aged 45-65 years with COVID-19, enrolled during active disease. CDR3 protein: CATSAPLAGGPGTQYF. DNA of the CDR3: TGTGCCACCAGTGCCCCTCTAGCGGGGGGGCCGGGTACGCAGTATTTT.